The 20 T cell receptor beta chains below all came from one sample that was sequenced in a study of shared clonotypes between healthy human individuals. Clones were sequenced by immunoSEQ multiplex PCR, and TCRdb holds only the in-frame ones, with some missing. This table has fewer than 2.5 million clones, 80% to 95% appearing once. Sequenced: naive CD4+ T cells from PBMCs. Documented subset: CD45RA+ positively selected. The receptors originated from a man aged 18 to 29 in good health. Some clones in this sample may be carry-over from other donors' samples.

In DNA, the CDR3 is TGTGCCAGCAGCCATCCCCTACAGAGATTTCTGGGTTACACCTTC. This encodes CASSHPLQRFLGYTF. The gene calls are TRBV5-4 and TRBJ1-2, with D unclear. V lost 4 bases and J 11 bases, leaving 24 bases between the germline ends. From germline, CDR1 is SGHNT and CDR2 YYREEE (reference sequence). The CDR3 runs to 15 residues.

J is TRBJ2-5 and V is TRBV7-2, with D perhaps TRBD1 (5 bases). Trimming took off 2 bases at V and 1 base at J, with 8 bases between the two ends. The CDR3 contains 14 residues. The germline V gene encodes CDR1 SGHTA and CDR2 FQGNSA. This CDR3 reads CASSLLGVQETQYF. In DNA, the CDR3 is TGTGCCAGCAGCTTATTAGGGGTCCAAGAGACCCAGTACTTC.

This clone appeared once. The CDR3 is CASSPGGVPETQYF. CDR3 DNA sequence: TGTGCCAGCAGCCCCGGTGGGGTCCCAGAGACCCAGTACTTC. The chain is built from TRBV7-8 and TRBJ2-5, with D unclear. CDR3 length: 14 residues. V lost 5 bases, J lost 4 bases, and 14 bases lay in between. CDR1 and CDR2 from the germline V gene are SGHVS and FQNEAQ.

The J gene is TRBJ2-3, the V gene TRBV11-2; D possibly corresponds to TRBD2 (7 bases). CDR1 is SGHAT and CDR2 is FQNNGV in the germline V gene. V lost 1 base and J 3 bases, leaving 14 bases between the germline ends. This CDR3 is built from 16 residues. The CDR3 DNA follows: TGTGCCAGCAGCTTAGGTCGGGGGGCATCAACAGATACGCAGTATTTT. It codes for CASSLGRGASTDTQYF.

V and J are TRBV6-4 and TRBJ1-5; D gene unclear. V lost 4 bases and J lost 0, with 7 bases in between. The CDR3 spans 14 residues. The V gene's germline CDR1 is MRHNA and CDR2 SNTAGT. CDR3 residues: CASSAHYSNQPQHF. The CDR3 DNA is TGTGCCAGCAGTGCCCACTATAGCAATCAGCCCCAGCATTTT.

Turning to this clone: A read error may produce the germline difference seen at one junction end. V gene TRBV30 combines with J gene TRBJ1-4; no clear D gene. The CDR3 loop spans 15 amino acids. CDR1 and CDR2 (germline): GTSNPN, SVGIG (reference sequence). This chain's CDR3 is CAWTRERGTSEKLFF. In nucleotides, the CDR3 is TGTGCCTGGACCCGAGAACGGGGAACTAGTGAAAAACTGTTTTTT.

The rearrangement links TRBV11-2 to TRBJ2-7, with a possible D match to TRBD2 (6 bases). This CDR3 region has 17 residues. Germline CDR1 SGHAT, CDR2 FQNNGV. V lost 1 base and J lost 0, with 16 bases in between. The CDR3 DNA follows: TGTGCCAGCAGCTTAGCGTCAAAACGGGGGTACTCCTACGAGCAGTACTTC. Protein: CASSLASKRGYSYEQYF.

The genes are TRBV5-1 and TRBJ2-3, with D perhaps matching TRBD2 (7 bases). This CDR3 contains 17 residues. Trimming took 1 base from V and 5 from J, leaving 20 bases between them. CDR1 and CDR2 from the germline V gene are SGHRS and YFSETQ. The DNA of the CDR3 is TGCGCCAGCAGCTTGTACGTGGGGGCGGGAGTCGGAGATACGCAGTATTTT. Translated: CASSLYVGAGVGDTQYF.

J is TRBJ1-3 and V is TRBV5-1, with D unclear. The V end lost 4 bases, the J end lost 0 bases, and 14 bases lay between the germline ends. The germline V gene encodes CDR1 SGHRS and CDR2 YFSETQ. There are 16 residues in the CDR3. CDR3 in DNA: TGCGCCAGCAGCGCTACCGGGATCATCTCTGGAAACACCATATATTTT. It yields the protein CASSATGIISGNTIYF.

The genes are TRBV28 and TRBJ2-7; TRBD1 agrees at 9 bases. The germline V gene has CDR1 MDHEN and CDR2 SYDVKM. This CDR3 is 15 amino acids long. V was pared by 4 bases and J by 5 bases, with 9 bases of the junction left unmatched. CDR3 region: CASSYPGTGFHEQYF. Written as DNA, the CDR3 is TGTGCCAGCAGTTATCCCGGGACAGGGTTCCACGAGCAGTACTTC.

The rearrangement links TRBV9 to TRBJ2-5; the D gene is possibly TRBD2 (5 bases). The V end lost 1 base, the J end lost 3 bases, and 7 bases lay between the germline ends. The germline V gene encodes CDR1 SGDLS and CDR2 YYNGEE. This CDR3 comprises 13 residues. Here the CDR3 reads CASSVTAEETQYF. CDR3 sequence (DNA): TGTGCCAGCAGCGTAACAGCGGAAGAGACCCAGTACTTC.

V gene TRBV28 combines with J gene TRBJ1-4; maybe TRBD1 (5 bases). The CDR3 totals 14 residues. Trimming pared 11 bases from V and 0 bases from J, leaving 13 bases between. Germline-derived CDR1 and CDR2 are MDHEN and SYDVKM. The CDR3 DNA reads as TGTGCCGGACGACGGGGGGCAACTAATGAAAAACTGTTTTTT. It codes for CAGRRGATNEKLFF.

The chain uses TRBV28 and TRBJ1-5, with TRBD1 matching over 8 bases. CDR3 size: 15 residues. Germline values: CDR1 MDHEN, CDR2 SYDVKM. V shed 5 bases, J shed 2 bases, and the junction held 5 bases outside the gene matches. The CDR3 coding sequence is TGTGCCAGCAGTCCACCGACAGGGGGCAATCAGCCCCAGCATTTT. Amino acid sequence: CASSPPTGGNQPQHF.

This chain uses TRBV2 with TRBJ1-2, with TRBD1 matching over 7 bases. The ends lost 6 bases at V and 3 bases at J; junction bases unmatched: 7. Germline lookup yields CDR1 SNHLY and CDR2 FYNNEI. CDR3 length equals 14 residues. CDR3 loop: CASSGRDRDYGYTF. The DNA for the CDR3 is TGTGCCAGCAGCGGTAGGGACAGAGACTATGGCTACACCTTC.

The chain couples TRBV5-1 to TRBJ2-1; D is tentatively TRBD1 or TRBD2 (6 bases each). Between the trimmed V and J ends, which lost 1 base and 1 base, there was a span of 12 bases. The CDR3 is 16 amino acids. The germline V gene encodes CDR1 SGHRS and CDR2 YFSETQ. The CDR3 sequence is CASSLLTGGSYNEQFF. DNA of the CDR3: TGCGCCAGCAGCTTGCTGACAGGAGGGTCCTACAATGAGCAGTTCTTC.

The J gene is TRBJ2-7, the V gene TRBV2, with 11 bases fitting TRBD1. Germline values: CDR1 SNHLY, CDR2 FYNNEI. The CDR3 sequence is 15 residues long. J lost 7 bases, V lost 4 bases, and 9 bases had no gene match. CDR3 sequence reads: CASSVLGQGAWEQYF. DNA for the CDR3: TGTGCCAGCAGTGTTCTCGGACAGGGGGCTTGGGAGCAGTACTTC.

This clone was seen only once. The gene calls are TRBV6-5 and TRBJ1-1; a possible D gene is TRBD1 (5 bases). Germline V gives CDR1 MNHEY, CDR2 SVGAGI. Trimming took off 0 bases at V and 6 bases at J, with 14 bases between the two ends. The CDR3 is 15 amino acids. CDR3 amino acids: CASSYSAGSGAEAFF. The CDR3 DNA reads TGTGCCAGCAGTTACTCGGCAGGGTCGGGCGCTGAAGCTTTCTTT.

The chain recombines TRBV9 with TRBJ2-6; D is uncertain. The germline CDR1 and CDR2 sequences are SGDLS and YYNGEE. V was clipped by 7 bases and J by 1 base, with 6 bases between them. This CDR3 contains 13 residues. The CDR3, as DNA: TGTGCCAGCCGGCAGTCTGGGGCCAACGTCCTGACTTTC. Protein sequence: CASRQSGANVLTF.

This clone was counted only a few times. This chain's CDR3 is CASSQVMDTEAFF. CDR3 nucleotides: TGCGCCAGCAGCCAAGTGATGGACACTGAAGCTTTCTTT. The V gene is TRBV4-1, the J gene TRBJ1-1, with D unresolved. Germline CDR1 is MGHRA and CDR2 is YSYEKL. The CDR3 is 13 amino acids. Trimming stripped 1 base from V and 3 bases from J, with 6 bases between.

The chain is built from TRBV6-6 and TRBJ2-1, with D unresolved. V was trimmed by 4 bases and J by 3 bases, leaving 13 bases between them. Germline CDR1 reads MNHNY; CDR2 reads SVGAGI (reference sequence). The CDR3 covers 15 residues. The CDR3 loop is CASSLGKVSYNEQFF. CDR3 DNA: TGTGCCAGCAGTTTGGGCAAAGTCAGCTACAATGAGCAGTTCTTC.